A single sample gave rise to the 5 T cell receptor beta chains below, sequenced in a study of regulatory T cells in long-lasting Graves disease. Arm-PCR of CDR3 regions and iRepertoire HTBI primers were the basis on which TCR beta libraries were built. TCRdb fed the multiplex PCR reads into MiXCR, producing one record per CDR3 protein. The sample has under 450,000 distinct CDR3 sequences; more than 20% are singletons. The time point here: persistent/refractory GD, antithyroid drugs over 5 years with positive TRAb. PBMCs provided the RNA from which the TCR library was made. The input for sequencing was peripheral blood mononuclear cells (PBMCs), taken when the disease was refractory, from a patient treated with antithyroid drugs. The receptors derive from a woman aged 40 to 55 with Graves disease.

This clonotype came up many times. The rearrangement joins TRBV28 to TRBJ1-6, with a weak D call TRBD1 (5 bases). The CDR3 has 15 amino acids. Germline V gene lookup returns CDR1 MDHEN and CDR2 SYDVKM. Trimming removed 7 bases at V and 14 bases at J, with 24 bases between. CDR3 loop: CASKYRLRAHFTLHF. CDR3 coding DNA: TGTGCCAGCAAATATAGACTCAGGGCCCATTTCACCCTCCACTTT.

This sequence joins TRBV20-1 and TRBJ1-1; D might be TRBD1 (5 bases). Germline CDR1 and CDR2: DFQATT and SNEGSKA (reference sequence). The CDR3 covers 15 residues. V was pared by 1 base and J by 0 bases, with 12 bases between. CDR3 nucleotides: TGCAGTGCTAGAGCATTCGCGGGACTGAACACTGAAGCTTTCTTT. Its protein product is CSARAFAGLNTEAFF.

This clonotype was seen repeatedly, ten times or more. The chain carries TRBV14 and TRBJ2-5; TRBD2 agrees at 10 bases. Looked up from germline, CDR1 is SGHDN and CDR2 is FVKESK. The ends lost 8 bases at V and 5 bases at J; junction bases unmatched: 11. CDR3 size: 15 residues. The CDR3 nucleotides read TGTGCCAGCCGATGGAGGCTAGCGGGAGAGGAGACCCAGTACTTC. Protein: CASRWRLAGEETQYF. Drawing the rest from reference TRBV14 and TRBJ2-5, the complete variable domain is EAGVTQFPSHSVIEKGQTVTLRCDPISGHDNLYWYRRVMGKEIKFLLHFVKESKQDESGMPNNRFLAERTGGTYSTLKVQPAELEDSGVYFCASRWRLAGEETQYFGPGTRLLVL.

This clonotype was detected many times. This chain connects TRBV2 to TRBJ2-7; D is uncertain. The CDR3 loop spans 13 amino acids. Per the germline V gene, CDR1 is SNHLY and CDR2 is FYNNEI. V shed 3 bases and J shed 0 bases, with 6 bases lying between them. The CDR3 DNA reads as TGTGCCAGCAGTGATTGGCACTCCTACGAGCAGTACTTC. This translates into CASSDWHSYEQYF.

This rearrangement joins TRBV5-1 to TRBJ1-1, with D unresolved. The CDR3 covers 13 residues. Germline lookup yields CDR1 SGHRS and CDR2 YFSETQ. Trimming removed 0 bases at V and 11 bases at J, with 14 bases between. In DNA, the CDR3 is TGCGCCAGCAGCTTGGAATATGGCGAGGATGCTTTCTTT. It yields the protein CASSLEYGEDAFF.